Described below is a single T cell receptor (beta chain) sequence and its context. Its antigen remains unknown. Germline V gene sequence: CDR1 MNHEY, CDR2 SVGAGI. CDR3 length equals 15 residues. The V and J ends lost 0 bases and 2 bases, in that order; junction bases with no gene match: 4. These data are taken from a study of OX40 agonist ivuxolimab in advanced cancers. The wider study: Ivuxolimab, an agonist antibody against OX40 (CD134), was given to patients. Study-wide points: Averaging showed that CD8+ T cells had more expanded clones than CD4+ did. Certain nonresponders additionally had low normalized T-cell clonal expansion. At 0.1 to 3.0 mg/kg, CD4+ and CD8+ blood T cells expanded clonally by week 6.

Some clones are missing from TCRdb's copy, which holds only in-frame ones; the method was immunoSEQ multiplex PCR. The repertoire has tens of thousands of clones, around four fifths of them found once; the top ten carry approximately 51%. Sequencing used CD4+ or CD8+ T cells sorted from blood, obtained in a trial of the OX40 agonist ivuxolimab. The source is an adult with an advanced solid tumor such as melanoma, head and neck, liver or kidney cancer. V usage is TRBV6-5 and J usage is TRBJ2-7; 7 nucleotides align to TRBD1. The CDR3 loop is CASSYSPTGAYEQYF. As DNA, the CDR3 is TGTGCCAGCAGTTACTCGCCCACAGGGGCCTACGAGCAGTACTTC.